This T cell receptor (beta chain) derives from a study of control samples from healthy donors and cancer patients. Data came from immunoSEQ multiplex PCR; TCRdb stores just in-frame clones and leaves some out. This sample has roughly 100,000 clones, with 80% to 95% found just once. This clone showed up just once. Sequenced sample: blood. The receptor was isolated from a human donor in good health. The donor label of this sample is uncertain.

The DNA of the CDR3 is TGTGCCAGCAGCTCCGGACAGGATAATTCACCCCTCCACTTT. This gives the protein CASSSGQDNSPLHF. The genes are TRBV6-6 and TRBJ1-6; TRBD1 matches 7 bases. J was trimmed by 5 bases and V by 6 bases; bases with no gene match: 4. The CDR3 covers 14 residues. In germline, CDR1 is MNHNY, CDR2 SVGAGI (reference sequence).